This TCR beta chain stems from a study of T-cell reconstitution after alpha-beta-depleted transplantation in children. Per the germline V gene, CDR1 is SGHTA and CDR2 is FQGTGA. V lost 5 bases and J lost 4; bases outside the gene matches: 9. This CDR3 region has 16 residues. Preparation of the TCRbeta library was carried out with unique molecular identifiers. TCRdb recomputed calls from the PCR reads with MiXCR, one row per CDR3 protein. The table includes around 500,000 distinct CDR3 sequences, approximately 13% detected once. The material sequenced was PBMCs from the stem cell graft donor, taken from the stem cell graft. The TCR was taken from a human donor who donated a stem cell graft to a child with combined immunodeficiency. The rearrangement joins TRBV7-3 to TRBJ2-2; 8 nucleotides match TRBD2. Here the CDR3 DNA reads TGTGCCAGCAGCGCCTCGGGGGGGCAGGGCACCGGGGAGCTGTTTTTT. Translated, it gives CASSASGGQGTGELFF.